Listed here are 10 T cell receptor beta chains from one sample, sequenced in a study of cytomegalovirus exposure and HLA in healthy donors. 60 Vbeta and 13 Jbeta primers were used in PCR. This table comes from immunoSEQ multiplex PCR, and its TCRdb copy is limited to in-frame clones, with some not included. The sample records more than 85,000 clones, about 76% being singletons. Sequencing was carried out using PBMCs. The receptors were gathered from a woman aged 30 to 39 in good health and CMV-seronegative.

This chain links TRBV7-2 with TRBJ2-7; D not resolved. Germline CDR1 SGHTA, CDR2 FQGNSA. This CDR3 is 12 amino acids long. Trimming took 5 bases from V and 2 from J, leaving 7 bases between them. DNA for the CDR3: TGTGCCAGCAGCGCGGATCCCTACGAGCAGTACTTC. Translated: CASSADPYEQYF.

This chain uses TRBV19 with TRBJ1-1; D not certain. Germline-derived CDR1 and CDR2 are LNHDA and SQIVND (reference sequence). The CDR3 has 12 residues. V was trimmed by 6 bases and J by 0 bases, leaving 5 bases between them. CDR3 region: CASRQMNTEAFF. The DNA of the CDR3 is TGTGCCAGTAGACAGATGAACACTGAAGCTTTCTTT.

This chain links TRBV28 with TRBJ1-5; 8 bases are shared with TRBD1. Germline CDR1 MDHEN, CDR2 SYDVKM. The CDR3 length is 16 residues. After removal of 2 bases from V and 6 bases from J, the junction contained 9 bases not matched to a gene. The CDR3 region is CASSLPLQGAVQPQHF. The CDR3 nucleotides read TGTGCCAGCAGTTTACCTCTGCAGGGGGCAGTTCAGCCCCAGCATTTT.

The chain is built from TRBV7-7 and TRBJ2-1; 14 bases are a match to TRBD2. Germline CDR1 and CDR2: SSHAT and FNYEAQ (reference sequence). V dropped 5 bases and J dropped 8; count of bases not matched to a gene: 2. The CDR3 contains 14 residues. CDR3 sequence reads: CASSPGLAGDEQFF. The CDR3 nucleotides read TGTGCCAGCAGCCCGGGACTAGCGGGAGATGAGCAGTTCTTC.

The V gene is TRBV19, the J gene TRBJ2-7; TRBD1 might be the D (6 bases). This CDR3 spans 13 amino acids. CDR1 LNHDA and CDR2 SQIVND come from the germline V gene (reference sequence). V was cut by 2 bases and J by 4 bases, with 9 bases left in between. In DNA, the CDR3 is TGTGCCAGTAGTATATTCGACAGGTACGAGCAGTACTTC. It is translated as CASSIFDRYEQYF.

A few counts support this clone. The chain uses TRBV9 and TRBJ2-7, with D perhaps matching TRBD1 (6 bases). Trimming removed 3 bases at V and 2 bases at J, with 9 bases between. The CDR3 is 13 amino acids. Germline V gene data show CDR1 as SGDLS and CDR2 as YYNGEE. The CDR3 DNA is TGTGCCAGCAGCGGGACAGCCCCCTACGAGCAGTACTTC. Its translation is CASSGTAPYEQYF. The full variable domain, with the rest looked up from reference TRBV9 and TRBJ2-7, is DSGVTQTPKHLITATGQRVTLRCSPRSGDLSVYWYQQSLDQGLQFLIQYYNGEERAKGNILERFSAQQFPDLHSELNLSSLELGDSALYFCASSGTAPYEQYFGPGTRLTVT.

The rearrangement links TRBV6-1 to TRBJ2-1; 11 bases align to TRBD1. Germline V CDR1 and CDR2: MNHNS, SASEGT. Trimming took 4 bases from V and 7 from J; bases not matched to a gene: 6. CDR3 size: 15 residues. This CDR3 reads CASSADRGHWNEQFF. The CDR3 nucleotides read TGTGCCAGCAGTGCGGACAGGGGGCATTGGAATGAGCAGTTCTTC.

The V gene is TRBV11-2, the J gene TRBJ1-1; 9 positions match TRBD1. The J segment lost 2 bases and the V segment lost 3 bases, leaving 4 bases of the junction unmatched. The V gene's germline CDR1 is SGHAT and CDR2 FQNNGV. This CDR3 is built from 15 residues. The CDR3 DNA follows: TGTGCCAGCAGCTTCGGACAGGGGTTAAACACTGAAGCTTTCTTT. This codes for CASSFGQGLNTEAFF.

Notes on this clone: One junction end does not reproduce the germline sequence, and a read error may be involved. This chain links TRBV5-8 with TRBJ2-4; the D gene is possibly TRBD2 (6 bases). Looked up from germline, CDR1 is SGHTS and CDR2 is YDEGEE. CDR3 size: 12 residues. CDR3 loop: CASSTRGLRAGF. CDR3 in DNA: TGTGCCAGCAGTACCCGTGGACTAAGGGCAGGCTTC.

This sequence joins TRBV2 and TRBJ2-1; the match to TRBD2 covers 12 bases. Looked up from germline, CDR1 is SNHLY and CDR2 is FYNNEI. J was trimmed by 2 bases and V by 4 bases; bases with no gene match: 0. The CDR3 is 15 residues long. The CDR3 loop is CASSGTSGTYNEQFF. CDR3 bases: TGTGCCAGCAGTGGGACTAGCGGGACCTACAATGAGCAGTTCTTC. The full variable domain, in which reference TRBV2 and TRBJ2-1 provide the parts outside the CDR3, is EPEVTQTPSHQVTQMGQEVILRCVPISNHLYFYWYRQILGQKVEFLVSFYNNEISEKSEIFDDQFSVERPDGSNFTLKIRSTKLEDSAMYFCASSGTSGTYNEQFFGPGTRLTVL.